The 14 T cell receptor beta chains below come from one sample, sequenced in a study of a mutant IDH1 vaccine in newly diagnosed glioma. Generated by immunoSEQ multiplex PCR, the TCRdb table keeps only in-frame clones and is missing some. The sample consists of about 67,000 clones, around 83% of them appearing once. Time point here: baseline, week 1 (first vaccination visit). Indicated treatment: pre-vaccination baseline after standard-of-care therapy. Source: peripheral blood mononuclear cells (PBMCs), taken from a glioma patient treated with radiotherapy, temozolomide or both. These receptor sequences come from a woman under 30 with glioma. Some clones in this sample may be carry-over from other donors' samples.

Here the CDR3 reads CASSETSGAILSGANVLTF. The CDR3 region has the DNA TGCGCCAGCAGCGAGACTAGCGGGGCTATCCTGTCTGGGGCCAACGTCCTGACTTTC. The V call is TRBV4-1, the J call TRBJ2-6, with 11 nucleotides matching TRBD2. The CDR3 covers 19 residues. The junction had 10 bases not matched to a gene; V was cut back by 5 bases and J by 1 base. The germline gives CDR1 MGHRA, CDR2 YSYEKL.

The rearrangement joins TRBV10-3 to TRBJ2-5; 10 bases are shared with TRBD2. The CDR3 runs 13 residues. The trim removed 6 bases at V and 4 bases at J, leaving 2 bases unmatched. From germline, CDR1 is ENHRY and CDR2 SYGVKD. The CDR3 is CAIRRLAGETQYF. The CDR3 coding sequence is TGTGCCATCAGGAGACTAGCGGGAGAGACCCAGTACTTC.

This sequence joins TRBV6-1 and TRBJ1-2, with D tentatively TRBD1 (6 bases). Germline-derived CDR1 and CDR2 are MNHNS and SASEGT. The CDR3 totals 16 residues. V lost 4 bases to trimming and J lost 2 bases, with 17 bases between them. CDR3 in amino acids: CASSGMYGQSNYGYTF. The CDR3 nucleotides are TGTGCCAGCAGTGGAATGTATGGACAGTCAAACTATGGCTACACCTTC.

The table lists this clone with a few counts. The CDR3 loop is CASSLGVDSRGEKLFF. Here the CDR3 DNA reads TGTGCCAGCAGCTTGGGTGTAGACTCCCGGGGCGAAAAACTGTTTTTT. The chain uses TRBV5-4 and TRBJ1-4, with D possibly being TRBD1 (5 bases). Germline V lookup: CDR1 SGHNT, CDR2 YYREEE (reference sequence). This CDR3 is 16 amino acids long. V lost 0 bases to trimming and J lost 8 bases, with 17 bases between them.

The genes are TRBV30 and TRBJ1-1, with 8 bases identical to TRBD1. Germline CDR1 and CDR2: GTSNPN and SVGIG (reference sequence). V gave up 2 bases and J gave up 0 bases; unmatched junction bases: 11. The CDR3 has 17 amino acids. The CDR3 protein is CAWSPSRTGTMNTEAFF. DNA for the CDR3: TGTGCCTGGAGTCCTTCTCGGACAGGGACCATGAACACTGAAGCTTTCTTT.

The V gene is TRBV13, the J gene TRBJ2-5; D unclear. This CDR3 spans 13 amino acids. Trimming removed 6 bases from V and 5 bases from J, with 13 bases in between. CDR1 and CDR2 from the germline V gene are PRHDT and FYEKMQ (reference sequence). The CDR3 loop reads CASRPAGPETQYF. CDR3 coding DNA: TGTGCCAGCAGACCCGCCGGGCCTGAGACCCAGTACTTC.

The rearrangement joins TRBV5-1 to TRBJ2-2, with D tentatively TRBD2 (5 bases). There are 16 residues in the CDR3. Per the germline V gene, CDR1 is SGHRS and CDR2 is YFSETQ. V lost 6 bases and J 2 bases, leaving 17 bases between the germline ends. DNA for the CDR3: TGCGCCAGCACACGAGGAGGACGGGCTAACACCGGGGAGCTGTTTTTT. It is translated as CASTRGGRANTGELFF. The full variable domain, rest sourced from reference TRBV5-1 and TRBJ2-2, is KAGVTQTPRYLIKTRGQQVTLSCSPISGHRSVSWYQQTPGQGLQFLFEYFSETQRNKGNFPGRFSGRQFSNSRSEMNVSTLELGDSALYLCASTRGGRANTGELFFGEGSRLTVL.

V and J are TRBV2 and TRBJ2-7; possibly TRBD1 for D (5 bases). V was pared by 8 bases and J by 3 bases, with 14 bases between. The CDR3 has 13 residues. Germline CDR1 is SNHLY and CDR2 is FYNNEI. The CDR3 loop is CASLDTDGYEQYF. Written as DNA, the CDR3 is TGTGCCAGCCTGGACACGGATGGCTACGAGCAGTACTTC.

This clone was detected a few times. The chain joins TRBV7-9 to TRBJ1-3; no clear D. CDR3 length: 17 amino acids. From germline, CDR1 is SEHNR and CDR2 FQNEAQ (reference sequence). Trimming removed 0 bases from V and 0 bases from J, with 12 bases in between. This chain's CDR3 is CASSLARLSYSGNTIYF. The CDR3 DNA reads TGTGCCAGCAGCTTAGCGCGATTAAGTTACTCTGGAAACACCATATATTTT.

The chain links TRBV14 to TRBJ1-4; 7 nucleotides match TRBD1. CDR1 SGHDN and CDR2 FVKESK come from the germline V gene. With 2 bases clipped from V and 8 bases from J, the junction kept 8 bases outside the gene matches. CDR3 size: 15 residues. The DNA of the CDR3 is TGTGCCAGCAGCCAAAACCGAGGGACAGCCGAAAAACTGTTTTTT. Residues: CASSQNRGTAEKLFF.

The CDR3 loop is CASSLDRTTYEQYF. DNA of the CDR3: TGTGCCAGCAGCTTAGATCGGACAACCTACGAGCAGTACTTC. This rearrangement joins TRBV7-9 to TRBJ2-7, with D tentatively TRBD1 (5 bases). The V end lost 1 base, the J end lost 2 bases, and 9 bases lay between the germline ends. Germline V lookup: CDR1 SEHNR, CDR2 FQNEAQ (reference sequence). The CDR3 consists of 14 residues.

The chain joins TRBV9 to TRBJ1-3; D is possibly TRBD1 (5 bases). With 0 bases removed from V and 6 bases from J, the gap between germline ends came to 16 bases. Germline V CDR1 and CDR2: SGDLS, YYNGEE. This CDR3 region has 16 residues. The CDR3 sequence is CASSVGSAGLQNTIYF. CDR3 in DNA: TGTGCCAGCAGCGTAGGTTCGGCAGGGCTCCAAAACACCATATATTTT.

This chain uses TRBV10-3 with TRBJ1-2; D is unresolved. Germline loops: CDR1 ENHRY, CDR2 SYGVKD. This CDR3 is built from 11 residues. V dropped 10 bases and J dropped 7 bases, with 13 bases sitting between them. Here the CDR3 DNA reads TGTGCCACGTCCCTCGTGGTTGGCTACACCTTC. It codes for CATSLVVGYTF.

The rearrangement links TRBV19 to TRBJ2-7; 7 nucleotides match TRBD1. CDR1 is LNHDA, CDR2 SQIVND, per germline (reference sequence). V was pared by 10 bases and J by 0 bases, with 6 bases of the junction left unmatched. This CDR3 is 13 amino acids long. In DNA, the CDR3 is TGTGCCACCTCGGGACAGCTCTCCTACGAGCAGTACTTC. As protein: CATSGQLSYEQYF.